This TCR beta chain was sequenced for a study of blood T cell repertoires in COVID-19. Study background: COVID-19 samples from acute and convalescent phases originated in the United States, Italy and Spain. PBMCs, B-cell-depleted T cells, or T cells provided the cDNA or gDNA that made up the material.

In the original analysis: Amplified reference gene primers provided the basis for estimating nucleated cell counts. Repertoires were generated with immunoSEQ multiplex PCR, while TCRdb's copy carries only in-frame clones and drops some. That table is the source of V, J and clone size, and D and trimming were worked out from the DNA. The table shows roughly 20,000 clones, with roughly 89% occurring only once. V lost 2 bases and J lost 6, with 11 bases in between. Germline CDR1 is SGDLS and CDR2 is YYNGEE. The CDR3 contains 13 residues. The V and J genes are TRBV9 and TRBJ1-1, with D tentatively TRBD1 (5 bases). This receptor was taken from a human donor in a cohort sampled during active COVID-19. The donor label of this sample is uncertain. What was sequenced was peripheral blood. Written as DNA, the CDR3 is TGTGCCAGCAGCGTGGAGGGACGGGCTGAAGCTTTCTTT. As protein: CASSVEGRAEAFF.